What follows are 19 T cell receptor beta chains derived from one specimen sequenced in a study of spatial heterogeneity in lung cancer. Study-level results: Intratumoral expanded alpha and beta TCR counts were found to track tumor mutation counts.

Antigens for these TCRs are unknown. Sample time point: sample taken at primary tumor resection. TCRdb re-derived calls from the 5' RACE reads in MiXCR, one entry per CDR3 protein. The sample lists more than 15,000 distinct CDR3 sequences; 6.2% were seen once. The source material was lung tumor tissue, sampled at surgery. The origin of the receptors is a male donor with early-stage non-small cell lung cancer.

This clonotype is medium-sized in the sample. As an off-target read in a library built for alpha chains, this beta chain has a frequency of little significance. The J gene is TRBJ2-2, the V gene TRBV7-6; TRBD2 is a possible D gene (6 bases). CDR3 length equals 16 residues. CDR1 is SGHVS and CDR2 is FNYEAQ in the germline V gene. The germline V and J ends were trimmed by 2 bases and 0 bases, with 10 bases remaining between them. The CDR3 spells CASSLLSSANTGELFF. The DNA of the CDR3 is TGTGCCAGCAGCTTACTGTCTAGCGCGAACACCGGGGAGCTGTTTTTT.

Many counts were recorded for this clonotype. As an off-target read in a library built for alpha chains, this beta chain has a frequency of little significance. This chain links TRBV7-2 with TRBJ1-1, with no clear D. Trimming took 1 base from V and 5 from J, leaving 8 bases between them. Germline values: CDR1 SGHTA, CDR2 FQGNSA. This CDR3 comprises 13 residues. CDR3 protein: CASSLEVVTEAFF. In DNA, the CDR3 is TGTGCCAGCAGCTTAGAGGTAGTTACTGAAGCTTTCTTT.

This clonotype appeared many times. The junction shows a germline mismatch at one end, possibly a read error. This beta chain turned up in a library designed for alpha chains; as an off-target read, its abundance says little. This chain joins TRBV7-9 and TRBJ2-3, with D hard to call. The CDR3 consists of 14 residues. CDR1 SEHNR and CDR2 FQNEAQ come from the germline V gene (reference sequence). DNA for the CDR3: TGTGCCAGCAGCCCACCCTATAGCATAGATACGCAGTATTTT. Translation: CASSPPYSIDTQYF.

By sample share, this clonotype is medium-sized. Found in a library prepared for alpha chains, this beta chain is an off-target read, and its abundance has little meaning. The chain joins TRBV5-1 to TRBJ2-3; unclear D gene. Deletions cut 4 bases from V and 0 bases from J, with 3 bases between. This CDR3 comprises 12 residues. The germline CDR1 and CDR2 sequences are SGHRS and YFSETQ. CDR3 in DNA: TGCGCCAGCAGCGCTAGCACAGATACGCAGTATTTT. As protein: CASSASTDTQYF.

Relative to its sample, this clonotype is medium-sized. This beta chain appears as a stray read in a library generated for alpha chains; its size is not informative. The J gene is TRBJ1-5, the V gene TRBV18; a possible D gene is TRBD1 (6 bases). CDR3 length equals 16 residues. From germline, CDR1 is KGHSH and CDR2 LQKENI. Trimming cost V 3 bases and J 1 base, with 13 bases left between them. As DNA, the CDR3 is TGTGCCAGCTCACCGACCAGGGGCGGAAGCAATCAGCCCCAGCATTTT. Amino acids: CASSPTRGGSNQPQHF.

This clonotype was counted ten times or more. This beta chain turned up in a library designed for alpha chains; as an off-target read, its abundance says little. The J gene is TRBJ2-3, the V gene TRBV18, with a weak D call TRBD1 (6 bases). The CDR3 spans 14 residues. Trimming pared 4 bases from V and 3 bases from J, leaving 11 bases between. CDR1 is KGHSH, CDR2 LQKENI, per germline. The CDR3 DNA reads as TGTGCCAGCTCACGCCGACAGGATACAGATACGCAGTATTTT. This gives the protein CASSRRQDTDTQYF. Complete variable domain (other parts from reference TRBV18 and TRBJ2-3): NAGVMQNPRHLVRRRGQEARLRCSPMKGHSHVYWYRQLPEEGLKFMVYLQKENIIDESGMPKERFSAEFPKEGPSILRIQQVVRGDSAAYFCASSRRQDTDTQYFGPGTRLTVL.

Of note for this clonotype: A read error may explain this, as a much larger clone is one base away. The library was designed around alpha chains, so this beta chain is a stray read whose abundance carries little weight. V gene TRBV7-7 combines with J gene TRBJ2-5, with 9 bases aligning to TRBD2. This CDR3 spans 15 amino acids. CDR1 is SSHAT, CDR2 FNYEAQ, per germline (reference sequence). Here the CDR3 reads CASSPWTSAQDTQYF. As DNA, the CDR3 is TGTGCTAGCAGCCCTTGGACTAGCGCCCAAGACACCCAGTACTTC. The entire variable domain, with the rest obtained from reference TRBV7-7 and TRBJ2-5, is as follows: GAGVSQSPRYKVTKRGQDVTLRCDPISSHATLYWYQQALGQGPEFLTYFNYEAQPDKSGLPSDRFSAERPEGSISTLTIQRTEQRDSAMYRCASSPWTSAQDTQYFGPGTRLLVL.

This clonotype was seen ten or more times. As an off-target read in a library built for alpha chains, this beta chain has a frequency of little significance. V is TRBV7-2 and J is TRBJ2-4; D gene ambiguous. The CDR3 is 13 residues long. Germline loops: CDR1 SGHTA, CDR2 FQGNSA. V lost 1 base, J lost 6 bases, and 7 bases lay in between. CDR3 DNA sequence: TGTGCCAGCAGCTTAGGACTGGGAAACATTCAGTACTTC. Encoded protein: CASSLGLGNIQYF.

This clonotype was detected many times. This beta chain is off target for a library built for alpha chains, so its abundance means little. The CDR3 sequence is CSAPRAAISSYEQYF. The CDR3 region has the DNA TGCAGTGCCCCTAGGGCGGCAATCAGCTCCTACGAGCAGTACTTC. This rearrangement joins TRBV20-1 to TRBJ2-7; D remains ambiguous. The CDR3 consists of 15 residues. The germline CDR1 and CDR2 sequences are DFQATT and SNEGSKA (reference sequence). With 6 bases removed from V and 0 bases from J, the gap between germline ends came to 18 bases.

In its sample, this clonotype ranks as medium-sized. The library was designed around alpha chains, so this beta chain is a stray read whose abundance carries little weight. The V call is TRBV28, the J call TRBJ2-7; D could derive from TRBD1 or TRBD2 (5 bases each). V shed 7 bases and J shed 4 bases, with 20 bases lying between them. Germline CDR1 and CDR2: MDHEN and SYDVKM. The CDR3 runs to 15 residues. The CDR3 sequence is CASIPRSGWGYEQYF. For the CDR3, the DNA is TGTGCCAGCATCCCTCGCAGCGGCTGGGGGTACGAGCAGTACTTC.

This clonotype came up many times. The library was prepared for alpha chains; this beta chain is a stray read, so its frequency means little. The CDR3 DNA follows: TGCAGCGTTCAAGGCAGCTACAATGAGCAGTTCTTC. Translated, it gives CSVQGSYNEQFF. This chain connects TRBV29-1 to TRBJ2-1; unclear D gene. CDR3 length: 12 amino acids. Germline loops: CDR1 SQVTM, CDR2 ANQGSEA. Trimming pared 5 bases from V and 3 bases from J, leaving 8 bases between.

This clonotype has a count of ten or more. Because the library targeted alpha chains, this beta chain is an off-target read whose size means little. J is TRBJ2-5 and V is TRBV7-6; D is uncertain. The germline V gene has CDR1 SGHVS and CDR2 FNYEAQ. V lost 3 bases and J lost 2, with 1 base in between. The CDR3 consists of 11 residues. The CDR3 DNA reads as TGTGCCAGCAGCTTGCAAGAGACCCAGTACTTC. This gives the protein CASSLQETQYF.

This clonotype was observed at least ten times. This beta chain is an unintended read in a library built for alpha chains; its size means little. V gene TRBV3-1 combines with J gene TRBJ2-4; TRBD2 matches 7 bases. Germline lookup yields CDR1 LGHDT and CDR2 YNNKEL (reference sequence). J was trimmed by 0 bases and V by 3 bases; bases with no gene match: 5. This CDR3 has 16 amino acids. CDR3 amino acids: CASSQGLAVAKNIQYF. For the CDR3, the DNA is TGTGCCAGCAGCCAGGGTCTAGCGGTAGCCAAAAACATTCAGTACTTC. The variable domain in full, completed from reference TRBV3-1 and TRBJ2-4, reads DTAVSQTPKYLVTQMGNDKSIKCEQNLGHDTMYWYKQDSKKFLKIMFSYNNKELIINETVPNRFSPKSPDKAHLNLHINSLELGDSAVYFCASSQGLAVAKNIQYFGAGTRLSVL.

This clonotype was seen at least ten times. This beta chain is a stray read from a library made for alpha chains; its abundance is not meaningful. The DNA of the CDR3 is TGCAGCGTTGTCAGGGGGCAAGAGACCCAGTACTTC. Translated, it gives CSVVRGQETQYF. The chain joins TRBV29-1 to TRBJ2-5; 7 nucleotides agree with TRBD1. Germline V gene sequence: CDR1 SQVTM, CDR2 ANQGSEA. V trimming: 4 bases; J trimming: 2 bases; junction bases outside the gene matches: 1. The CDR3 totals 12 residues.

Concerning this clonotype itself: This beta chain is an off-target read within a library intended for alpha chains, so its frequency means little. The chain is built from TRBV7-2 and TRBJ1-2; no definite D call. The CDR3 covers 13 residues. Germline assignment: CDR1 SGHTA and CDR2 FQGNSA. The germline V and J ends were trimmed by 3 bases and 3 bases, with 8 bases remaining between them. The CDR3 DNA follows: TGTGCCAGCAGCTTGGGGAGGGACTATGGCTACACCTTC. Translated, it gives CASSLGRDYGYTF.

This clonotype was counted ten times or more. With the library built for alpha chains, this beta chain is off target and its frequency is not meaningful. This sequence joins TRBV29-1 and TRBJ2-7; 10 bases line up with TRBD2. J gave up 4 bases and V 4 bases, and 7 bases lay outside the gene matches. From germline, CDR1 is SQVTM and CDR2 ANQGSEA. The length of the CDR3 is 14 residues. CDR3 region: CSVGPSGRGYEQYF. CDR3 nucleotide sequence: TGCAGCGTTGGACCTAGCGGGAGAGGGTACGAGCAGTACTTC.

This clonotype has a count of ten or more. Little can be read into the size of this beta chain, an off-target read in a library designed for alpha chains. The chain combines TRBV20-1 with TRBJ2-3, with 8 bases aligning to TRBD2. The CDR3 length is 11 residues. Germline CDR1 is DFQATT and CDR2 is SNEGSKA (reference sequence). The CDR3 loop reads CRTGGPDTQYF. The CDR3, as DNA: TGCAGGACGGGGGGGCCAGATACGCAGTATTTT.

Comments on this clonotype: For a library built for alpha chains, this beta chain is a stray read; little rests on its size. This chain connects TRBV18 to TRBJ1-1; D uncertain. Per the germline V gene, CDR1 is KGHSH and CDR2 is LQKENI. The CDR3 sequence is 14 residues long. With 6 bases removed from V and 0 bases from J, the gap between germline ends came to 11 bases. CDR3 bases: TGTGCCAGCTCGTCGGCGATTATGAACACTGAAGCTTTCTTT. Amino acids: CASSSAIMNTEAFF.

In its sample, this clonotype is medium-sized. Since it is a stray read in a library aimed at alpha chains, this beta chain has a size that is not meaningful. The rearrangement uses TRBV29-1 and TRBJ2-1, with TRBD2 identical over 12 bases. The CDR3 has 13 amino acids. From germline, CDR1 is SQVTM and CDR2 ANQGSEA. With 4 bases clipped from V and 10 bases from J, the junction kept 5 bases outside the gene matches. CDR3 DNA sequence: TGCAGCGTTGCTGGACTAGCGGGGAACGAGCAGTTCTTC. Protein sequence: CSVAGLAGNEQFF.